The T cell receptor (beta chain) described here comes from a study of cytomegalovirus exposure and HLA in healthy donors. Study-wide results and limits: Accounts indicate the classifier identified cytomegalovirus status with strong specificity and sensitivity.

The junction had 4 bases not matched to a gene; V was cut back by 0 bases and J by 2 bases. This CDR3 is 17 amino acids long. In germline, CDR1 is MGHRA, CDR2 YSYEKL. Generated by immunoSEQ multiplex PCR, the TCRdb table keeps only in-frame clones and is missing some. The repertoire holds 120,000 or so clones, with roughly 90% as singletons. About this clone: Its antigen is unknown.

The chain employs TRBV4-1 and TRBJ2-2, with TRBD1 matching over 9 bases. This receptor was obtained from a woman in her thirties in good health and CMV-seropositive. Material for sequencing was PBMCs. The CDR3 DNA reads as TGCGCCAGCAGCCAAGACCGGGACAGGGCCAACACCGGGGAGCTGTTTTTT. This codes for CASSQDRDRANTGELFF.